Each of the 8 T cell receptor beta chains below was sequenced from the same sample in a study of blood T cell repertoires in COVID-19. Sequencing used immunoSEQ multiplex PCR; TCRdb keeps in-frame clones, though not all of them. Of under 400,000 clones listed, 80% to 90% are singletons. Sequencing used PBMCs or T cells enriched from blood (not recorded which). The receptors were gathered from a man aged 40-49 years in a cohort exposed to, infected with or recovered from COVID-19 (not recorded which).

This rearrangement joins TRBV7-2 to TRBJ1-5; possible D gene TRBD1, 5 bases. CDR1 SGHTA and CDR2 FQGNSA come from the germline V gene. V was trimmed by 2 bases and J by 6 bases, leaving 8 bases between them. The CDR3 loop spans 13 amino acids. The CDR3 spells CASSLQGFQPQHF. CDR3 in DNA: TGTGCCAGCAGCTTACAGGGTTTTCAGCCCCAGCATTTT. The full variable domain, with the rest looked up from reference TRBV7-2 and TRBJ1-5, is GAGVSQSPSNKVTEKGKDVELRCDPISGHTALYWYRQSLGQGLEFLIYFQGNSAPDKSGLPSDRFSAERTGGSVSTLTIQRTQQEDSAVYLCASSLQGFQPQHFGDGTRLSIL.

The chain couples TRBV5-1 to TRBJ2-6; D is perhaps TRBD2 (6 bases). This CDR3 spans 15 amino acids. V was clipped by 5 bases and J by 3 bases, with 12 bases between them. Per germline, CDR1 SGHRS and CDR2 YFSETQ. In DNA, the CDR3 is TGCGCCAGCAGTCCTCAGGGAGGTGGGGCCAACGTCCTGACTTTC. This encodes CASSPQGGGANVLTF.

The chain recombines TRBV19 with TRBJ1-5, with TRBD1 matching 9 bases. The CDR3 consists of 14 residues. Trimming took 5 bases from V and 6 from J; bases not matched to a gene: 5. The germline V gene has CDR1 LNHDA and CDR2 SQIVND (reference sequence). The CDR3 spells CASSSTGGSQPQHF. The CDR3 nucleotides are TGTGCCAGTAGTTCGACAGGGGGGTCTCAGCCCCAGCATTTT. Together with reference TRBV19 and TRBJ1-5, the CDR3 gives the full variable domain: DGGITQSPKYLFRKEGQNVTLSCEQNLNHDAMYWYRQDPGQGLRLIYYSQIVNDFQKGDIAEGYSVSREKKESFPLTVTSAQKNPTAFYLCASSSTGGSQPQHFGDGTRLSIL.

The DNA of the CDR3 is TGTGCCATCAGACAGGGGGCGGGGAACACTGAAGCTTTCTTT. Protein product: CAIRQGAGNTEAFF. The chain carries TRBV10-3 and TRBJ1-1, with TRBD1 matching 9 bases. The CDR3 extends over 14 amino acids. The germline CDR1 and CDR2 sequences are ENHRY and SYGVKD. Trimming removed 6 bases from V and 1 base from J; junction bases left unmatched: 3.

In DNA, the CDR3 is TGTGCCAGCAGCCCAAAGTCCCGCGGGGCAGGGCTTCAGGGGGCCAACGTCCTGACTTTC. Residues: CASSPKSRGAGLQGANVLTF. The genes are TRBV3-1 (or the pseudogene TRBV3-2) and TRBJ2-6, with D possibly TRBD2 on 6 matching bases. The germline gives CDR1 LGHDT, CDR2 YNNKEL (reference sequence). The CDR3 is 20 residues long. V was shortened by 4 bases and J by 4 bases, with 26 bases between the two germline ends.

The chain uses TRBV27 and TRBJ2-7; 8 bases fit TRBD1. This CDR3 comprises 14 residues. Germline loops: CDR1 MNHEY, CDR2 SMNVEV (reference sequence). The V segment lost 8 bases and the J segment 7 bases; nucleotides outside the gene matches: 13. CDR3 coding DNA: TGTGCCAGCCTACCCCGGTTAACAGGGGGTGAGCAGTACTTC. Translating it yields CASLPRLTGGEQYF.

The chain carries TRBV7-2 and TRBJ1-4, with D possibly matching TRBD1 (5 bases). Germline values: CDR1 SGHTA, CDR2 FQGNSA. V lost 5 bases, J lost 8 bases, and 18 bases lay in between. CDR3 length: 15 amino acids. CDR3 in amino acids: CASSPARAGREKLFF. The CDR3 nucleotides read TGTGCCAGCAGCCCAGCCCGGGCAGGGCGAGAAAAACTGTTTTTT.

The J gene is TRBJ1-2, the V gene TRBV7-9; TRBD1 is a possible D gene (5 bases). The CDR3 length is 13 residues. The germline V gene encodes CDR1 SEHNR and CDR2 FQNEAQ (reference sequence). V was pared by 2 bases and J by 5 bases, with 9 bases between. CDR3 in DNA: TGTGCCAGCAGCTTACTGGGGGGATATGGCTACACCTTC. Protein: CASSLLGGYGYTF.